What follows is one TCR beta chain and its context. Its antigen remains unidentified. At one of its ends the junction is not consistent with the germline gene, which may arise from a read error. Based on the germline V gene, the CDR1 and CDR2 sequences are MGHRA and YSYEKL. Inclusive of the bounding cysteine and phenylalanine, the CDR3 is 17 residues long. The CDR3 DNA has 51 bases and is translated from base 1. The source of the sample is a study of multiple sclerosis patients with progressive multifocal leukoencephalopathy (dated by TCRdb to between 2017 and 2020). Regarding the research as a whole: The study examined peripheral T and B cells of MS patients who developed PML (4 under natalizumab, 1 after alemtuzumab) and treated patients who did not. Two natalizumab-treated patients who later developed PML were followed longitudinally from before therapy through 6 and 12 months to PML onset. The study was designed to detect JC virus-specific or public T-cell expansions arising at the time of PML onset. Study-level results and caveats: Most PML patients had lower normalized Shannon entropy, suggesting less diverse TRB repertoires, while values in the natalizumab-treated controls sat near 1. Because the cohort was small and descriptive, it remained unclear whether the findings reflect JC virus infection or general immunocompromise. No common TRBV or TRBJ gene usage or preferential TRBV-TRBJ pairings were detected when PML developed. TRB clones above 0.5% frequency appeared only in PML patients, but expanded clones at PML onset were already present before and during natalizumab therapy. Analysis was limited to peripheral blood, even though cerebrospinal fluid or brain lymphocytes might be more informative for natalizumab-associated PML.

The library was made by the immunoSEQ multiplex PCR assay. Synthetic inline TR CDR3 controls covering all V-J pairings were spiked into each PCR so that template counts could be estimated and amplification bias removed. Reads went through processing to reduce amplification and sequencing bias, and quantification was done against synthetic TR CDR3 analogs. As for the authors' bioinformatics: Raw data were processed in ImmunoSEQ Analyzer, with out-of-frame sequences and CDR3s containing stop codons removed, and genes were named according to IMGT nomenclature. Normalized Shannon entropy, defined as 1 minus Pielou's evenness, was used to summarize repertoire diversity. TRB sequences were treated as identical only when sharing V gene, J gene and CDR3. Public PML clonotypes were CDR3s shared by two or more PML-onset samples but absent earlier, in controls, and in public databases. Positional CDR3 amino acid composition was analyzed in Skylign with the observed count method. TCRdb provides this immuneACCESS table in a form limited to in-frame rearrangements. Some clones are lacking; in checked studies, under half of them reflect an unresolved V gene, and why the rest are absent is not known. V, J and clone size are taken as reported in that table, and D and trimming were inferred from the DNA itself. The sample profile shows 25,000 to 35,000 clones; roughly 89% of them were found once. The ten largest clones represent approximately 1.5% of the sample.

This specimen's time point label, per the study, means: about 6 months of natalizumab therapy. The treatment or condition label corresponds to: on natalizumab therapy at sampling. Interferon beta had previously been received by all listed patients, and all PML patients were female. Blood samples for T1 were taken at 6 months of natalizumab therapy, and blood samples for T2 were taken at 12 months of natalizumab therapy. Isolation of peripheral blood mononuclear cells was performed by Ficoll-Hypaque density gradient centrifugation. The sample in question was PBMCs, obtained from a patient treated with natalizumab. This sequence originates from a human donor with multiple sclerosis. This chain joins TRBV4-1 to TRBJ2-2, and the D gene may be TRBD1, 5 bases matching. In nucleotides, the sequence is TGCGCCAGCAGACAAGACAGAGGACACCCGAACACCGGGGAGCTGTTTTTT. Protein translation: CASRQDRGHPNTGELFF.